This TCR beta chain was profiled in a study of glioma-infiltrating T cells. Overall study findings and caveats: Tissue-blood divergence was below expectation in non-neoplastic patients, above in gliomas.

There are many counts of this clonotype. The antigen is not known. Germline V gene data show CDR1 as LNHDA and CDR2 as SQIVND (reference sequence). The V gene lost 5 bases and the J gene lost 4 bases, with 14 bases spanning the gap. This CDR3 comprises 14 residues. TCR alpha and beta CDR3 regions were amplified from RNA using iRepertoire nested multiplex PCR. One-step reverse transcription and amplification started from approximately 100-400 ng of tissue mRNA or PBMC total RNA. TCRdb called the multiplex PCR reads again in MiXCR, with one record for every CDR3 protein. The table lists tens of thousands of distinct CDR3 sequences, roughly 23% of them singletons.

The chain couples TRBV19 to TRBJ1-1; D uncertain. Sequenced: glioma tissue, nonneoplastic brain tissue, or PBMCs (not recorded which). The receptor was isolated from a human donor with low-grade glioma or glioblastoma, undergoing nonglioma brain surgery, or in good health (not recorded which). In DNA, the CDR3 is TGTGCCAGTAGTCTTTCCCGACGGGGCACTGAAGCTTTCTTT. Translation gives CASSLSRRGTEAFF. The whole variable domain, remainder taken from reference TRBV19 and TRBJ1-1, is DGGITQSPKYLFRKEGQNVTLSCEQNLNHDAMYWYRQDPGQGLRLIYYSQIVNDFQKGDIAEGYSVSREKKESFPLTVTSAQKNPTAFYLCASSLSRRGTEAFFGQGTRLTVV.